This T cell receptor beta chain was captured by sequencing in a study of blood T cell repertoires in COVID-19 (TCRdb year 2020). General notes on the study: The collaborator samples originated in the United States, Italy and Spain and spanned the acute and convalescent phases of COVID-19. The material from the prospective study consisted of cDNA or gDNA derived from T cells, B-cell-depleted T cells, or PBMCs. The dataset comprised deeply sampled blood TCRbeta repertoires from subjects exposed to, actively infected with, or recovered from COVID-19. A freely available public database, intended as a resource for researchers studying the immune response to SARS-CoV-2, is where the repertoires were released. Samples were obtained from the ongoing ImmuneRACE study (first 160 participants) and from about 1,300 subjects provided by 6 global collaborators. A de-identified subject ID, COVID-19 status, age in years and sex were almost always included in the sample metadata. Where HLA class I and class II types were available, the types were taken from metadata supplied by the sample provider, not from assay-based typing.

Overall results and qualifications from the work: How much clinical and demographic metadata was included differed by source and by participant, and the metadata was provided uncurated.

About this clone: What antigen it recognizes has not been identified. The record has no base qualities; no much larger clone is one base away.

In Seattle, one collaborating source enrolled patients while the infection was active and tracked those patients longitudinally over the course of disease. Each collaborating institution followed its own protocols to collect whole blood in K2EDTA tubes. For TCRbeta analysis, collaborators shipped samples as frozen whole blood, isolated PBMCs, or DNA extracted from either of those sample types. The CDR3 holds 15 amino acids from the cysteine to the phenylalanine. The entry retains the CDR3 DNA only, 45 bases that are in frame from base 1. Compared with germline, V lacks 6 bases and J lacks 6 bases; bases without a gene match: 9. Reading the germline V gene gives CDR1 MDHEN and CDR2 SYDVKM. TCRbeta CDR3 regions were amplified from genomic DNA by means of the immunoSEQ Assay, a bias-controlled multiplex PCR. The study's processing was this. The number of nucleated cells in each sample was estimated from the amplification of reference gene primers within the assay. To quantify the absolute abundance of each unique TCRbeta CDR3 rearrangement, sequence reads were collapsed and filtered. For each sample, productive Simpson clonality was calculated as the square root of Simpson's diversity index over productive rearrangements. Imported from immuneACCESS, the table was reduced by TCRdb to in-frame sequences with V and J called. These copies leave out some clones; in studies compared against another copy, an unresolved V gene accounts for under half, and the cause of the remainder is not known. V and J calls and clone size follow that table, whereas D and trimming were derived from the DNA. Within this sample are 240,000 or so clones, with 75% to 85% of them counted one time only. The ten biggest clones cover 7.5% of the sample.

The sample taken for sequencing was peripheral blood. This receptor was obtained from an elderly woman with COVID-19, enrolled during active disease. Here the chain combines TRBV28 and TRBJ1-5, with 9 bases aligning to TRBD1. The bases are TGTGCCAGCAGGGACAGGGGCGGGCAGGGTCAGCCCCAGCATTTT. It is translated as CASRDRGGQGQPQHF. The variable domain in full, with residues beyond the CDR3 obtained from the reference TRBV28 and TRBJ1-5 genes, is DVKVTQSSRYLVKRTGEKVFLECVQDMDHENMFWYRQDPGLGLRLIYFSYDVKMKEKGDIPEGYSVSREKKERFSLILESASTNQTSMYLCASRDRGGQGQPQHFGDGTRLSIL.